These 17 T cell receptor gamma chains were sequenced from one sample in a study of Vδ1+ human thymocytes. Regarding the study as a whole: Thymic TRG and TRD repertoires appeared highly polyclonal.

Their recognized antigens are unknown. Sequences come from RNA converted to cDNA by reverse transcription. Multiplex PCR used pooled V-gene forward primers and a constant-region reverse primer to amplify CDR3s. TCRdb redid clone calling on the multiplex PCR reads using CATT. The sample carries more than 25,000 gamma-chain clones, 20% to 25% recorded once. The sequenced sample consisted of Vdelta1+ gamma-delta thymocytes from the thymus. The subset is: FACS-sorted CD3+ TCRalphabeta- TCRVdelta1+ TCRVdelta2- thymocytes. The receptor source for this set is a boy under two years old who had congenital heart surgery.

In its sample, this clone was seen a few times. V usage is TRGV2 and J usage is TRGJ1 or TRGJ2. Germline CDR1 reads EGSNGY; CDR2 reads YDSYNSKV. This CDR3 has 16 residues. Trimming removed 0 bases from V and 4 bases from J; junction bases left unmatched: 12. CDR3 sequence (DNA): TGTGCCACCTGGGACGGGCCAATGGATAGCTATTATAAGAAACTCTTT. Translating it yields CATWDGPMDSYYKKLF.

This clone was seen more than once but under ten times. Other DNA sequences within the sample encode an identical CDR3. The gene calls are TRGV9 and TRGJP. Germline-derived CDR1 and CDR2 are GITISATS and ISYDGTV (reference sequence). This CDR3 has 16 residues. V trimming: 3 bases; J trimming: 5 bases; junction bases outside the gene matches: 4. As DNA, the CDR3 is TGTGCCTTGTGGGAGCCAAAAGAGTTGGGCAAAAAAATCAAGGTATTT. Translated: CALWEPKELGKKIKVF.

This clone qualifies as medium-sized. At the DNA level, this CDR3 is encoded by other sequences in the same sample as well. The V call is TRGV5, the J call TRGJ1 or TRGJ2. The germline V gene encodes CDR1 VINAFY and CDR2 YDVSNSKD. V gave up 0 bases and J gave up 6 bases; unmatched junction bases: 5. The CDR3 covers 13 residues. CDR3 sequence reads: CATWDRRGYKKLF. CDR3 sequence (DNA): TGTGCCACCTGGGACAGGCGGGGTTATAAGAAACTCTTT.

The chain has TRGV2 and TRGJP1. V shed 0 bases and J 2 bases; nucleotides not matched to a gene: 3. CDR1 EGSNGY and CDR2 YDSYNSKV come from the germline V gene. This CDR3 is built from 15 residues. The CDR3 DNA reads as TGTGCCACCTGGGACGGGATGACCACTGGTTGGTTCAAGATATTT. Residues: CATWDGMTTGWFKIF.

The rearrangement joins TRGV9 to TRGJ1 or TRGJ2. Germline lookup yields CDR1 GITISATS and CDR2 ISYDGTV (reference sequence). The length of the CDR3 is 14 residues. V was pared by 2 bases and J by 2 bases, with 6 bases of the junction left unmatched. In DNA, the CDR3 is TGTGCCTTGTGGGAGGACAAATATTATTATAAGAAACTCTTT. Its translation: CALWEDKYYYKKLF.

Only a few counts were recorded for this clone. This sample includes further DNA sequences coding for the same CDR3. The gene calls are TRGV3 and TRGJ1 or TRGJ2. Germline V lookup: CDR1 VTNTFY, CDR2 YDVSTARD (reference sequence). The CDR3 totals 12 residues. Trimming took 0 bases from V and 9 from J; bases not matched to a gene: 5. Here the CDR3 DNA reads TGTGCCACCTGGGACAGGCCCCGTAAGAAACTCTTT. Its protein product is CATWDRPRKKLF.

This clone showed up just once. The genes are TRGV9 and TRGJ1 or TRGJ2. The junction had 30 bases not matched to a gene; V was cut back by 0 bases and J by 1 base. The germline gives CDR1 GITISATS, CDR2 ISYDGTV (reference sequence). This CDR3 spans 23 amino acids. The CDR3 here is CALWEVPHAMNNWVLPNYYKKLF. In DNA form, the CDR3 reads TGTGCCTTGTGGGAGGTGCCTCACGCGATGAATAATTGGGTACTCCCAAATTATTATAAGAAACTCTTT.

This clone has just a few counts. The junction shows a germline mismatch at one end, possibly a read error. This chain connects TRGV5 to TRGJ1 or TRGJ2. There are 11 residues in the CDR3. Germline V gives CDR1 VINAFY, CDR2 YDVSNSKD. The CDR3 DNA reads TGCGCCACCTGGGTCCAGGGTGGGAAACTCTTT. It yields the protein CATWVQGGKLF.

This chain links TRGV9 with TRGJ1 or TRGJ2. Trimming removed 3 bases from V and 2 bases from J; junction bases left unmatched: 7. The germline V gene encodes CDR1 GITISATS and CDR2 ISYDGTV (reference sequence). CDR3 size: 14 residues. DNA for the CDR3: TGTGCCTTGTGGGAGATAGGTGATTATTATAAGAAACTCTTT. The encoded protein is CALWEIGDYYKKLF.

This chain links TRGV5 with TRGJ1 or TRGJ2. This CDR3 is built from 10 residues. Germline-derived CDR1 and CDR2 are VINAFY and YDVSNSKD. Trimming cost V 2 bases and J 12 bases; bases outside gene matches: 4. CDR3 in DNA: TGTGCCACCTGGGACAAGGGGAAACTCTTT. Amino acid sequence: CATWDKGKLF.

This clone was observed a handful of times. The chain uses TRGV3 and TRGJ1 or TRGJ2. Trimming removed 1 base from V and 9 bases from J; junction bases left unmatched: 12. This CDR3 has 14 amino acids. Germline V CDR1 and CDR2: VTNTFY, YDVSTARD (reference sequence). CDR3 nucleotide sequence: TGTGCCACCTGGGACAGCAGATACAAACTTAAGAAACTCTTT. Its protein is CATWDSRYKLKKLF.

The sample holds a few counts of this clone. The chain employs TRGV2 and TRGJP1. J was trimmed by 7 bases and V by 4 bases; bases with no gene match: 6. Per germline, CDR1 EGSNGY and CDR2 YDSYNSKV. CDR3 length: 13 amino acids. CDR3: CATWDRSGWFKIF. Written as DNA, the CDR3 is TGTGCCACCTGGGATCGAAGTGGTTGGTTCAAGATATTT.

The chain is built from TRGV9 and TRGJ1 or TRGJ2. Germline assignment: CDR1 GITISATS and CDR2 ISYDGTV (reference sequence). V trimming: 8 bases; J trimming: 7 bases; junction bases outside the gene matches: 5. The length of the CDR3 is 10 residues. CDR3 sequence reads: CALSWYKKLF. The CDR3 DNA is TGTGCCTTGTCTTGGTATAAGAAACTCTTT.

The V gene is TRGV3, the J gene TRGJ1 or TRGJ2. In germline, CDR1 is VTNTFY, CDR2 YDVSTARD (reference sequence). V was clipped by 3 bases and J by 10 bases; unmatched bases: 18. CDR3 length: 15 residues. The CDR3 sequence: CATWDGSRSGLKKLF. The CDR3 nucleotides read TGTGCCACCTGGGACGGTTCGAGATCGGGGCTAAAGAAACTCTTT.

On this clone: Other DNA sequences from this sample encode an identical CDR3 as well. This chain connects TRGV4 to TRGJ1 or TRGJ2. The CDR3 contains 13 residues. J lost 6 bases, V lost 0 bases, and 5 bases had no gene match. The germline V gene has CDR1 EGSTGY and CDR2 YDSYTSSV. CDR3 loop: CATWDGPSYKKLF. The DNA for the CDR3 is TGTGCCACCTGGGATGGGCCGAGTTATAAGAAACTCTTT.

This clone was picked up a small number of times. The chain carries TRGV2 and TRGJP2. CDR1 is EGSNGY, CDR2 YDSYNSKV, per germline. This CDR3 contains 14 residues. The trim removed 3 bases at V and 6 bases at J, leaving 7 bases unmatched. The CDR3 DNA reads as TGTGCCACCTGGGACTTTAGGGGTGATTGGATCAAGACGTTT. It yields the protein CATWDFRGDWIKTF.

This clone has only a few counts. This may stem from a read error, because a much larger clone lies one nucleotide away. Other DNA sequences in the sample encode the same CDR3. The chain couples TRGV9 to TRGJ1 or TRGJ2. Per germline, CDR1 GITISATS and CDR2 ISYDGTV (reference sequence). This CDR3 has 12 amino acids. The V segment lost 4 bases and the J segment 1 base; nucleotides outside the gene matches: 1. The CDR3 DNA is TGTGCCTTGTGGGACAATTATTATAAGAAACTCTTT. Its protein is CALWDNYYKKLF.